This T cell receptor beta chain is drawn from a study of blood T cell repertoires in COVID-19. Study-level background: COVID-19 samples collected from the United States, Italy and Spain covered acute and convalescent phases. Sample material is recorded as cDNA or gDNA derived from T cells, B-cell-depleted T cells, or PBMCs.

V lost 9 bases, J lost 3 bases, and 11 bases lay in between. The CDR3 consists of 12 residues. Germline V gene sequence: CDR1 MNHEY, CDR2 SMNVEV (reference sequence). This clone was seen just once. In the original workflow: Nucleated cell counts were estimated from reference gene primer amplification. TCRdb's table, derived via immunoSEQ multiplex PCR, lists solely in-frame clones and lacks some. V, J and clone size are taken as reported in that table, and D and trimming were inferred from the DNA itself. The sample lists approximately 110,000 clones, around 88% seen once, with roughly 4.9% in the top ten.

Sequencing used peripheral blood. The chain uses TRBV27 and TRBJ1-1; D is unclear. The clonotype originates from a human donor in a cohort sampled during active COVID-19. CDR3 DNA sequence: TGTGCCAGTTTTAATCCGTACACTGAAGCTTTCTTT. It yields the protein CASFNPYTEAFF.